This T cell receptor (beta chain) was documented in a study of shared clonotypes between healthy human individuals. Trimming cost V 0 bases and J 5 bases; bases outside gene matches: 21. This CDR3 spans 20 amino acids. Germline V gene data show CDR1 as SGHRS and CDR2 as YFSETQ. Every subset had its genomic DNA shared out evenly among several immunoSEQ plates. Using immunoSEQ multiplex PCR, the repertoire was profiled, and TCRdb retains in-frame clones only, with some absent. The sample has 2 million to 2.5 million clones; roughly 95% are singletons. Splitting of CD4+ cells produced CD45RA+ naive and CD45RA-negative memory subsets.

The sample taken for sequencing was naive CD4+ T cells sorted from blood. The subset denotes: CD45RA+ positively selected. The J gene is TRBJ2-7, the V gene TRBV5-1; 9 bases match TRBD1. This sequence originates from a man younger than 30 in good health. The CDR3 bases are TGCGCCAGCAGCTTGGGGCCGGGACAGGGTGCCCCCTTGGGATTGGACGAGCAGTACTTC. This encodes CASSLGPGQGAPLGLDEQYF.